The source of this TCR beta chain is a study of cytomegalovirus exposure and HLA in healthy donors. The study's findings and limits: Follow-up analysis found HLA locus-dependent TCR association rates, highest for DRB1 and lowest for HLA-C.

Trimming removed 0 bases from V and 0 bases from J, with 8 bases in between. The CDR3 covers 15 residues. CDR1 LNHNV and CDR2 YYDKDF come from the germline V gene (reference sequence). As to this clone: Its antigen is still unknown.

The PCR had 60 Vbeta and 13 Jbeta primers. Sequencing was performed with immunoSEQ multiplex PCR; in TCRdb, only in-frame clones are kept and a portion is missing. The sample lists more than 95,000 clones, approximately 75% occurring once. Sequencing used PBMCs. This TCR was recovered from a woman aged 45-65 years in good health and CMV-seronegative. V and J are TRBV15 and TRBJ2-5, with a possible D match to TRBD2 (6 bases). The CDR3 sequence: CATSRDWDYQETQYF. The CDR3 region has the DNA TGTGCCACCAGCAGAGATTGGGACTACCAAGAGACCCAGTACTTC.